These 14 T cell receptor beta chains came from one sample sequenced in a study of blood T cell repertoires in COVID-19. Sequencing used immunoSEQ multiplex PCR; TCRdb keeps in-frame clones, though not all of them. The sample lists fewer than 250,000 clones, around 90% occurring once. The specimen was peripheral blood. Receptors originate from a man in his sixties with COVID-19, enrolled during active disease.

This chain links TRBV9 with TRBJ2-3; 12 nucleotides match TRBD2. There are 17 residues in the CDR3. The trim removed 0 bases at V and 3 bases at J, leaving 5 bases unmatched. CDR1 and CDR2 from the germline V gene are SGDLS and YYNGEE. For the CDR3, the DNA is TGTGCCAGCAGCGTAGGGGAACTAGCGGGAGGTACAGATACGCAGTATTTT. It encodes CASSVGELAGGTDTQYF. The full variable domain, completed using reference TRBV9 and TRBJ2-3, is DSGVTQTPKHLITATGQRVTLRCSPRSGDLSVYWYQQSLDQGLQFLIQYYNGEERAKGNILERFSAQQFPDLHSELNLSSLELGDSALYFCASSVGELAGGTDTQYFGPGTRLTVL.

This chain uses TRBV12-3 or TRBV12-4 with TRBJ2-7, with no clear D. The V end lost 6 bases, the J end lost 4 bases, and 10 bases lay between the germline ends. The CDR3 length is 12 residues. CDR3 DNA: TGTGCCAGCAGCATAGTCCCTTACGAGCAGTACTTC. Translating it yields CASSIVPYEQYF.

The CDR3 DNA follows: TGTGCCAGCAGTTTTGGACAGTATAGCAATCAGCCCCAGCATTTT. Protein: CASSFGQYSNQPQHF. V usage is TRBV28 and J usage is TRBJ1-5, with D possibly TRBD1 on 6 matching bases. The CDR3 has 15 residues. V dropped 3 bases and J dropped 0 bases, with 9 bases sitting between them. Germline CDR1 MDHEN, CDR2 SYDVKM.

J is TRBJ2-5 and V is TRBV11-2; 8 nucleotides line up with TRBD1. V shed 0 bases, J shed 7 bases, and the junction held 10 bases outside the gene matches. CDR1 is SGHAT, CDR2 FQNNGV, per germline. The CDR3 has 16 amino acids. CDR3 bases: TGTGCCAGCAGCTTAGATCCAGGGGGCGGAACAGGGACCCAGTACTTC. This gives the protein CASSLDPGGGTGTQYF.

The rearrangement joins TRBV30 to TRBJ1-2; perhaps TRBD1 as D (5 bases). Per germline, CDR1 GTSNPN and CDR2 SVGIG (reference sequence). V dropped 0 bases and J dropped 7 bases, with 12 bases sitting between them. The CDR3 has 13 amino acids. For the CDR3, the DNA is TGTGCCTGGAGTGTGCAGGGTTGGGCTGGCTACACCTTC. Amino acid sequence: CAWSVQGWAGYTF.

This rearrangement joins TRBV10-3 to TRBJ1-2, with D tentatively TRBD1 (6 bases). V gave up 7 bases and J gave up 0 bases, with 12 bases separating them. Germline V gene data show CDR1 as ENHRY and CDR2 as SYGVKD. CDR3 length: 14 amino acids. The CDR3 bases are TGTGCCATCAAGGGGGACACTACTAACTATGGCTACACCTTC. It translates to CAIKGDTTNYGYTF.

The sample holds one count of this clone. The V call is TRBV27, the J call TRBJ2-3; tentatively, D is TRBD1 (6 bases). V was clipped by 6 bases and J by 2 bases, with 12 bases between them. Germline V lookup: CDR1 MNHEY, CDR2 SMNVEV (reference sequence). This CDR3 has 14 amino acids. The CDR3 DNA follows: TGTGCCAGCAGCAAGGACAGATACACAGATACGCAGTATTTT. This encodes CASSKDRYTDTQYF.

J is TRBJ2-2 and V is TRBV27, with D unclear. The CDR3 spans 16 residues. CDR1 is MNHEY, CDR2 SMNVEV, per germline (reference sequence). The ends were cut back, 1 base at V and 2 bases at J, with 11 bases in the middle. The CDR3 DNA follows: TGTGCCAGCAGTTTATATGGCCAAATAAACACCGGGGAGCTGTTTTTT. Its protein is CASSLYGQINTGELFF.

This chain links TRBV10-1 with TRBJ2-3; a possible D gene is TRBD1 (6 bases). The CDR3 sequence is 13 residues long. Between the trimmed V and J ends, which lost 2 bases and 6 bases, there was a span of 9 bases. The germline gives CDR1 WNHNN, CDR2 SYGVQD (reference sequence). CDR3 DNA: TGCGCCAGCAGTGAGGCAGGGGCGGATACGCAGTATTTT. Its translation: CASSEAGADTQYF.

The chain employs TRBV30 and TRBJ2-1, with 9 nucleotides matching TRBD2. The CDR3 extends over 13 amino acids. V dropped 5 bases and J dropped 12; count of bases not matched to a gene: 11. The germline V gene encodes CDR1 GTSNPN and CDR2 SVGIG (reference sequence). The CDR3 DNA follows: TGTGCCTGGGGGACTAGCAGTGGAATAGGGCAGTTCTTC. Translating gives CAWGTSSGIGQFF.

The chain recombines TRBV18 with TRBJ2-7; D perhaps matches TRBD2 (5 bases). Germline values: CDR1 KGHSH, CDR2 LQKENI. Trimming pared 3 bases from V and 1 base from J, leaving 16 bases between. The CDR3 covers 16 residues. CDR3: CASSPYAGRTSYEQYF. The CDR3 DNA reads TGTGCCAGCTCACCTTACGCTGGACGGACTTCCTACGAGCAGTACTTC.

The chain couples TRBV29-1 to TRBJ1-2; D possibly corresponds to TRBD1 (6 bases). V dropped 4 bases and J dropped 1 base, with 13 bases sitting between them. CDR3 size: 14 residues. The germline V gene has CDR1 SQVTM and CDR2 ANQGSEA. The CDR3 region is CSVAPTGLNYGYTF. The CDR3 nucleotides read TGCAGCGTTGCCCCCACAGGGCTTAACTATGGCTACACCTTC.

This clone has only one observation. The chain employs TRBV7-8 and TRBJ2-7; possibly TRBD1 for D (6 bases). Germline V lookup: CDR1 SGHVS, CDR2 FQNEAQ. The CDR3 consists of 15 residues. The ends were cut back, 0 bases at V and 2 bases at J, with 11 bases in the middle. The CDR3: CASSLARTAAYEQYF. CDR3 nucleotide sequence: TGTGCCAGCAGCTTAGCGAGGACAGCTGCCTACGAGCAGTACTTC.

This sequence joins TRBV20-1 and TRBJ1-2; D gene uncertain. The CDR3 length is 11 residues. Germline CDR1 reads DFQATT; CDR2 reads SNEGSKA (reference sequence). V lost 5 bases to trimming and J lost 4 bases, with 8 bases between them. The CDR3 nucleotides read TGCAGTGCTCGAACGGGCTATGGCTACACCTTC. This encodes CSARTGYGYTF.